Listed here are 25 T cell receptor beta chains from one sample, sequenced in a study of response to subunit inactivated influenza vaccine. In TCRdb, the RT-PCR reads were re-called with MiXCR into one record per CDR3 protein. Among 530,000 or so distinct CDR3 sequences listed, roughly 27% were seen once. The sample consisted of CD4+ T cells sorted from PBMCs, taken more than 4 days after vaccination. These receptors were taken from a man between 45 and 60 years old who received an inactivated influenza vaccine.

The chain has TRBV6-1 and TRBJ2-3; 9 nucleotides align to TRBD1. The V and J ends lost 6 bases and 3 bases, in that order; junction bases with no gene match: 4. The CDR3 runs to 14 residues. Per the germline V gene, CDR1 is MNHNS and CDR2 is SASEGT. CDR3: CASRDRGLTDTQYF. The CDR3 DNA reads as TGTGCCAGCAGGGACAGGGGATTGACAGATACGCAGTATTTT.

The genes are TRBV15 and TRBJ1-1; D may be TRBD1 (5 bases). The CDR3 totals 14 residues. Trimming took off 1 base at V and 5 bases at J, with 11 bases between the two ends. CDR1 is LNHNV, CDR2 YYDKDF, per germline (reference sequence). CDR3 sequence: CATSRARTRTEAFF. In DNA, the CDR3 is TGTGCCACCAGCAGAGCCCGGACAAGGACTGAAGCTTTCTTT.

The chain has TRBV12-3 or TRBV12-4 and TRBJ1-1; D unclear. The CDR3 spans 12 residues. The ends were cut back, 6 bases at V and 3 bases at J, with 8 bases in the middle. This CDR3 is CASSKMYTEAFF. The CDR3 DNA sequence: TGTGCCAGCAGCAAGATGTACACTGAAGCTTTCTTT.

The chain combines TRBV12-3 or TRBV12-4 with TRBJ2-4; a weak D match, TRBD1 (5 bases). The CDR3 covers 14 residues. Trimming stripped 2 bases from V and 8 bases from J, with 13 bases between. CDR3 protein: CASSLSGLEYIQYF. CDR3 nucleotide sequence: TGTGCCAGCAGTTTATCAGGGTTGGAGTACATTCAGTACTTC.

The chain recombines TRBV4-3 with TRBJ1-1, with D unresolved. The CDR3 extends over 16 amino acids. Germline values: CDR1 LGHNA, CDR2 YSLEER. The ends were cut back, 0 bases at V and 6 bases at J, with 17 bases in the middle. Here the CDR3 DNA reads TGCGCCAGCAGCCAAGATCCTAGGTATGGAGGTTCTGAAGCTTTCTTT. Its protein product is CASSQDPRYGGSEAFF.

This clonotype was observed a few times. CDR3 residues: CASSVGQGYGYTF. The CDR3 nucleotides are TGCGCCAGCAGCGTGGGACAGGGGTATGGCTACACCTTC. V gene TRBV5-1 combines with J gene TRBJ1-2, with 10 bases identical to TRBD1. The CDR3 sequence is 13 residues long. The V gene's germline CDR1 is SGHRS and CDR2 YFSETQ. Trimming removed 4 bases from V and 5 bases from J; junction bases left unmatched: 2.

This clonotype appeared a few times. This sequence joins TRBV5-1 and TRBJ1-1; tentatively, D is TRBD1 (5 bases). The V gene's germline CDR1 is SGHRS and CDR2 YFSETQ. The length of the CDR3 is 14 residues. V was clipped by 4 bases and J by 3 bases, with 13 bases between them. The CDR3 here is CASSPREEDTEAFF. CDR3 in DNA: TGCGCCAGCAGCCCCAGGGAAGAGGACACTGAAGCTTTCTTT.

The chain carries TRBV5-4 and TRBJ2-1; 11 bases align to TRBD1. Germline CDR1 is SGHNT and CDR2 is YYREEE (reference sequence). This CDR3 contains 15 residues. V was clipped by 4 bases and J by 4 bases; unmatched bases: 4. The CDR3 spells CASSAGTGGYNEQFF. The CDR3, as DNA: TGTGCCAGCAGCGCCGGGACAGGGGGGTACAATGAGCAGTTCTTC.

This chain links TRBV6-5 with TRBJ2-7; D ambiguous. The CDR3 sequence is 15 residues long. V was shortened by 4 bases and J by 0 bases, with 13 bases between the two germline ends. Germline V gives CDR1 MNHEY, CDR2 SVGAGI. The CDR3 sequence: CASSSRLRSSYEQYF. DNA of the CDR3: TGTGCCAGCAGTTCGAGATTAAGGAGCTCCTACGAGCAGTACTTC.

J is TRBJ2-5 and V is TRBV18; perhaps TRBD1 as D (5 bases). Trimming shortened V by 3 bases and J by 4 bases, and 18 bases separated the two germline ends. This CDR3 comprises 16 residues. CDR1 KGHSH and CDR2 LQKENI come from the germline V gene. The CDR3 DNA is TGTGCCAGCTCACCTGCGACAGCCCCTTATTTAGAGACCCAGTACTTC. Amino acid sequence: CASSPATAPYLETQYF.

The J gene is TRBJ2-3, the V gene TRBV20-1, with D perhaps being TRBD1 or TRBD2 (5 bases each). The CDR3 is 15 residues long. The germline CDR1 and CDR2 sequences are DFQATT and SNEGSKA (reference sequence). V gave up 3 bases and J gave up 0 bases, with 13 bases separating them. This chain's CDR3 is CSASHGTASTDTQYF. The DNA for the CDR3 is TGCAGTGCTAGCCACGGGACGGCTAGCACAGATACGCAGTATTTT.

The V and J genes are TRBV5-6 and TRBJ2-5; D perhaps matches TRBD2 (6 bases). Germline-derived CDR1 and CDR2 are SGHDT and YYEEEE. Trimming pared 4 bases from V and 9 bases from J, leaving 19 bases between. CDR3 length: 14 residues. In nucleotides, the CDR3 is TGTGCCAGCAGCCGAGGGCGCAATGGGGAGGCCCAGTACTTC. It codes for CASSRGRNGEAQYF.

This clonotype was recorded a few times. This chain links TRBV7-2 with TRBJ2-1, with 8 bases matching TRBD2. The length of the CDR3 is 16 residues. From germline, CDR1 is SGHTA and CDR2 FQGNSA. J was trimmed by 5 bases and V by 4 bases; bases with no gene match: 10. The CDR3 bases are TGTGCCAGCAGCTCGAGAAGCGGGACTAGTGACAATGAGCAGTTCTTC. Translation gives CASSSRSGTSDNEQFF.

This clonotype was recorded a few times. The chain carries TRBV5-4 and TRBJ1-1; no firm D call. Per germline, CDR1 SGHNT and CDR2 YYREEE (reference sequence). The CDR3 sequence is 16 residues long. Trimming shortened V by 0 bases and J by 1 base, and 13 bases separated the two germline ends. The CDR3 region is CASSLGGRIENTEAFF. As DNA, the CDR3 is TGTGCCAGCAGCTTGGGTGGGCGGATAGAGAACACTGAAGCTTTCTTT.

This sequence joins TRBV6-2 or TRBV6-3 and TRBJ1-1; D remains unclear. V was pared by 6 bases and J by 4 bases, with 15 bases between. Germline lookup yields CDR1 MNHEY and CDR2 SVGEGT. There are 14 residues in the CDR3. The CDR3 is CASSSRRWSTEAFF. CDR3 in DNA: TGTGCCAGCAGCTCGAGGCGGTGGAGCACTGAAGCTTTCTTT.

This chain joins TRBV10-3 and TRBJ2-7; 7 bases match TRBD2. The CDR3 sequence is 13 residues long. Germline CDR1 is ENHRY and CDR2 is SYGVKD. With V trimmed by 6 bases and J by 3 bases, 5 bases remained unmatched. The CDR3 region has the DNA TGTGCCATCAGGCGGACTAGGGACTACGAGCAGTACTTC. Protein sequence: CAIRRTRDYEQYF.

This clonotype was found once. The V call is TRBV6-2 or TRBV6-3, the J call TRBJ2-1, with TRBD2 matching 10 bases. Germline CDR1 and CDR2: MNHEY and SVGEGT. The CDR3 is made up of 16 amino acids. The ends lost 5 bases at V and 2 bases at J; junction bases unmatched: 6. Here the CDR3 reads CASSVELAGTYNEQFF. The CDR3 DNA reads TGTGCCAGCAGTGTCGAACTAGCGGGGACCTACAATGAGCAGTTCTTC.

This clonotype was counted a few times. This chain links TRBV15 with TRBJ2-7; 14 bases match TRBD2. This CDR3 comprises 15 residues. Losses at the gene ends were 4 bases for V and 7 bases for J; bases not matched to a gene: 6. The V gene's germline CDR1 is LNHNV and CDR2 YYDKDF (reference sequence). The CDR3, as DNA: TGTGCCACCAGCAAAGGACTAGCGGGAGGAAGTGAGCAGTACTTC. It translates to CATSKGLAGGSEQYF.

The chain employs TRBV12-3 or TRBV12-4 and TRBJ1-3; 10 bases are shared with TRBD1. Unmatched junction bases numbered 6, after V lost 6 bases and J lost 4 bases. The CDR3 runs to 15 residues. The CDR3 nucleotides read TGTGCCAGCAGAGGACGGACAGGGGGAGGAAACACCATATATTTT. It specifies CASRGRTGGGNTIYF.

CDR3 in DNA: TGCAGCGTTGGGGACGGTCCCTACGAGCAGTACTTC. It yields the protein CSVGDGPYEQYF. The rearrangement joins TRBV29-1 to TRBJ2-7; the D call may be TRBD1 or TRBD2 (5 bases each). Germline CDR1 reads SQVTM; CDR2 reads ANQGSEA. The CDR3 extends over 12 amino acids. Trimming took 4 bases from V and 2 from J, leaving 9 bases between them.

The V call is TRBV6-2 or TRBV6-3, the J call TRBJ2-3; no definite D call. CDR1 is MNHEY and CDR2 is SVGEGT in the germline V gene. This CDR3 spans 16 amino acids. With 6 bases removed from V and 0 bases from J, the gap between germline ends came to 16 bases. CDR3 protein: CASSPPQGSSTDTQYF. For the CDR3, the DNA is TGTGCCAGCAGCCCTCCCCAAGGGTCGAGCACAGATACGCAGTATTTT.

This clonotype was seen more than once but under ten times. The chain uses TRBV6-1 and TRBJ2-7, with 9 bases matching TRBD1. Losses at the gene ends were 6 bases for V and 2 bases for J; bases not matched to a gene: 5. The CDR3 runs to 14 residues. Germline V gives CDR1 MNHNS, CDR2 SASEGT. CDR3 in amino acids: CASRTGQGPYEQYF. Written as DNA, the CDR3 is TGTGCCAGCAGAACGGGACAGGGCCCCTACGAGCAGTACTTC.

The chain carries TRBV20-1 and TRBJ2-1, with D hard to call. The germline V gene has CDR1 DFQATT and CDR2 SNEGSKA (reference sequence). The CDR3 sequence is 13 residues long. Trimming shortened V by 0 bases and J by 4 bases, and 7 bases separated the two germline ends. CDR3 sequence reads: CSAREVRYNEQFF. CDR3 DNA: TGCAGTGCTAGAGAAGTCCGATACAATGAGCAGTTCTTC.

The chain recombines TRBV4-2 with TRBJ2-2; TRBD2 agrees at 10 bases. Looked up from germline, CDR1 is LGHNA and CDR2 is YNFKEQ. This CDR3 is 17 amino acids long. With 1 base clipped from V and 3 bases from J, the junction kept 5 bases outside the gene matches. CDR3 DNA: TGTGCCAGCAGCCAAGGAGTAGCGGGGGGTTACACCGGGGAGCTGTTTTTT. The encoded protein is CASSQGVAGGYTGELFF.

This clonotype was detected a few times. This rearrangement joins TRBV29-1 to TRBJ1-4; D is unresolved. V lost 4 bases and J 7 bases, leaving 7 bases between the germline ends. The germline V gene encodes CDR1 SQVTM and CDR2 ANQGSEA. The CDR3 is 11 amino acids. CDR3 in DNA: TGCAGCGTTGGAAAGCGTGAAAAACTGTTTTTT. Protein: CSVGKREKLFF.